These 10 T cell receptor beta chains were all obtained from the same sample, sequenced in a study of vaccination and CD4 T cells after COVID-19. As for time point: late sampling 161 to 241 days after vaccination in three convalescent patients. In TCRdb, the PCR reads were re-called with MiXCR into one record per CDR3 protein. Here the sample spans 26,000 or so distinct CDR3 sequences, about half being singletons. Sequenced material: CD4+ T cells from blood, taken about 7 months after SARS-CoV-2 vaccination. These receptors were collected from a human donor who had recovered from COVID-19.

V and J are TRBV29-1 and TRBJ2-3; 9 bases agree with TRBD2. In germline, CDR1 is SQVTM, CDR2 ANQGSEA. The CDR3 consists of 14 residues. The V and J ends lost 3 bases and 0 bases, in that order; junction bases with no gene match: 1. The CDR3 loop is CSVETSGSTDTQYF. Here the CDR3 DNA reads TGCAGCGTTGAGACTAGCGGCAGCACAGATACGCAGTATTTT.

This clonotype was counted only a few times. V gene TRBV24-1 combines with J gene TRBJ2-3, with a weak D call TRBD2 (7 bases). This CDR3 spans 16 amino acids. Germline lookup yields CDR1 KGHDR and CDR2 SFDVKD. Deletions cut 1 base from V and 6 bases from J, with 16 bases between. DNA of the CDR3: TGTGCCACCAGTGATTTCTCGGGGGGCAATTCGGATACGCAGTATTTT. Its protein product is CATSDFSGGNSDTQYF.

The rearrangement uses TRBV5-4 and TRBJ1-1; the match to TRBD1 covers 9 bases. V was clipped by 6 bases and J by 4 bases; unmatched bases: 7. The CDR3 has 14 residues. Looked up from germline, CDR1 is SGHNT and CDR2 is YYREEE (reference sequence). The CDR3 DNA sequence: TGTGCCAGCATCAGGGACAGGGTCGGCACTGAAGCTTTCTTT. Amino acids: CASIRDRVGTEAFF.

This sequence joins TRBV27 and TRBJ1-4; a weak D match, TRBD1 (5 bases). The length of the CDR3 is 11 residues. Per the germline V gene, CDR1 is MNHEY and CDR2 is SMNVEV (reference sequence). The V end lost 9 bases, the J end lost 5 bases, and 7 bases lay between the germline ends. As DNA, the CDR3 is TGTGCCAGGGGGGGGAATGAAAAACTGTTTTTT. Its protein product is CARGGNEKLFF.

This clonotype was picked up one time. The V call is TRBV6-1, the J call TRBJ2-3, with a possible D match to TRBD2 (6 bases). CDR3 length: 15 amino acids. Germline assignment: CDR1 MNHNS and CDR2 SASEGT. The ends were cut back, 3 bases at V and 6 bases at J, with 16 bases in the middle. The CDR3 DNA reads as TGTGCCAGCAGTGATGGGCCGGGGGTGGGGGATACGCAGTATTTT. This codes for CASSDGPGVGDTQYF.

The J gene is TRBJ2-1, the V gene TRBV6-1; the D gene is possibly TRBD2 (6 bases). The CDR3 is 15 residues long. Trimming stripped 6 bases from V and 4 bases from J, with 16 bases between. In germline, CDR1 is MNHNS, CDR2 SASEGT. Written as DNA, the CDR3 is TGTGCCAGCAGAACCGGGGCTAGCGCTTACAATGAGCAGTTCTTC. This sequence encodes CASRTGASAYNEQFF.

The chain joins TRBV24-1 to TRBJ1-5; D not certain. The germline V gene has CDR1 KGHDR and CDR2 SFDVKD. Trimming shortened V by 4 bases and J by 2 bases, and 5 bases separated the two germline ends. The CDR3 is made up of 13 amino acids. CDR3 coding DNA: TGTGCCACCAGTGAGTGGGGCAATCAGCCCCAGCATTTT. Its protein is CATSEWGNQPQHF.

The CDR3 loop reads CASRESGRFSGELFF. The CDR3 DNA sequence: TGTGCCAGCAGGGAGAGCGGGAGATTCTCCGGGGAGCTGTTTTTT. The rearrangement joins TRBV6-1 to TRBJ2-2, with 8 bases aligning to TRBD2. V gave up 6 bases and J gave up 6 bases; unmatched junction bases: 9. The CDR3 loop spans 15 amino acids. Germline V gene sequence: CDR1 MNHNS, CDR2 SASEGT.

The CDR3 spells CSGLAGIYNEQFF. The CDR3 DNA reads as TGCAGTGGTTTAGCGGGGATATACAATGAGCAGTTCTTC. The chain combines TRBV20-1 with TRBJ2-1, with TRBD2 matching 8 bases. The germline CDR1 and CDR2 sequences are DFQATT and SNEGSKA (reference sequence). V shed 7 bases and J 4 bases; nucleotides not matched to a gene: 6. There are 13 residues in the CDR3.

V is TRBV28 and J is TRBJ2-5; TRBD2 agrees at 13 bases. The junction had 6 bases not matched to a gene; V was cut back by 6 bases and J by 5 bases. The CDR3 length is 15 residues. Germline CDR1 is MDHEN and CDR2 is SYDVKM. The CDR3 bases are TGTGCCAGCAGCAGGACTAGCGGGAGTGGGGAGACCCAGTACTTC. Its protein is CASSRTSGSGETQYF.